This T cell receptor beta chain was sequenced for a study of sequential checkpoint blockade in melanoma. The treatment here: randomized to nivolumab then ipilimumab (arm A) or the reverse (arm B). TCRdb's copy holds only in-frame clones and misses some; the assay was immunoSEQ multiplex PCR. The sample has about 13,000 clones, around 80% seen once. The germline V gene has CDR1 MNHEY and CDR2 SMNVEV (reference sequence). This CDR3 spans 13 amino acids. V lost 5 bases and J lost 7, with 15 bases in between. Only one count was recorded for this clone. Sample: CD8+ T cells sorted from blood (inferred from file names), taken from a patient given nivolumab and ipilimumab in sequence. This chain joins TRBV27 and TRBJ2-7; a weak D match, TRBD1 (6 bases). The receptor was isolated from a human donor with melanoma. The CDR3 loop is CASSNRVSEEQYF. Here the CDR3 DNA reads TGTGCCAGCAGTAACAGGGTATCGGAAGAGCAGTACTTC.